This T cell receptor beta chain emerged from a study of T-cell memory formation after mild COVID-19. Study results and caveats: Clones contracting across day 15 to 85 had a balanced CD4/CD8 profile; later expanding clones leaned CD4+. Largely, contracting CD4+ clones fell within CM and EM, and contracting CD8+ clones within EMRA.

Germline lookup yields CDR1 DFQATT and CDR2 SNEGSKA (reference sequence). V lost 0 bases, J lost 2 bases, and 11 bases lay in between. The CDR3 has 16 residues. TCRdb fed the 5' RACE reads into MiXCR, producing one record per CDR3 protein. Among about 350,000 distinct CDR3 sequences listed, roughly 13% were seen once. About this clonotype: Antigen unknown.

The chain employs TRBV20-1 and TRBJ2-6, with D possibly being TRBD2 (5 bases). The sequenced sample was PBMCs or a T cell subset sorted from them (not recorded which). This sequence originates from a man aged 18 to 30 who had mild COVID-19 (a few samples of this study predate the infection). Cell type and time point are not known. DNA of the CDR3: TGCAGTGCTAGAGATCGTTTCGGGGCTGGGGCCAACGTCCTGACTTTC. It specifies CSARDRFGAGANVLTF.